Each of the 16 T cell receptor beta chains below was sequenced from the same sample in a study of T-cell reconstitution after alpha-beta-depleted transplantation in children. Unique molecular identifiers tagged the TCRbeta library. MiXCR, applied by TCRdb to the PCR reads, yields one record per CDR3 protein. The repertoire holds roughly 570,000 distinct CDR3 sequences, with 25% to 30% as singletons. The specimen was PBMCs, collected before TCRalphabeta/CD19-depleted stem cell transplant. These receptor sequences come from a boy less than two years old with Wiskott-Aldrich syndrome, due to receive a stem cell transplant.

This clonotype has only a few counts. The chain combines TRBV20-1 with TRBJ2-7; a possible D gene is TRBD2 (6 bases). CDR1 is DFQATT, CDR2 SNEGSKA, per germline (reference sequence). This CDR3 comprises 12 residues. Between the trimmed V and J ends, which lost 6 bases and 13 bases, there was a span of 22 bases. CDR3 in DNA: TGCAGTGCGGTTGAGGGCGTCACTAGCCCTTACTTC. This encodes CSAVEGVTSPYF.

The V gene is TRBV20-1, the J gene TRBJ2-3; D might be TRBD2 (5 bases). Trimming cost V 3 bases and J 7 bases, with 11 bases left between them. Per the germline V gene, CDR1 is DFQATT and CDR2 is SNEGSKA (reference sequence). The CDR3 has 12 residues. In nucleotides, the CDR3 is TGCAGTGCTAGGGACTCTCCCAATACGCAGTATTTT. Translated: CSARDSPNTQYF.

The table lists this clonotype with a few counts. Written as DNA, the CDR3 is TGCAGTGCTAACGGTTTTGTTGGGGCCAACGTCCTGACTTTC. Protein: CSANGFVGANVLTF. The chain has TRBV20-1 and TRBJ2-6; no clear D. The CDR3 is made up of 14 amino acids. Trimming stripped 4 bases from V and 3 bases from J, with 10 bases between. Germline V gene sequence: CDR1 DFQATT, CDR2 SNEGSKA (reference sequence).

The gene calls are TRBV27 and TRBJ2-2, with 10 nucleotides matching TRBD2. After removal of 6 bases from V and 6 bases from J, the junction contained 13 bases not matched to a gene. Looked up from germline, CDR1 is MNHEY and CDR2 is SMNVEV (reference sequence). The CDR3 spans 17 residues. CDR3 sequence (DNA): TGTGCCAGCAGCTCACTTCTAGCGGGAGCCCCCGCCGGGGAGCTGTTTTTT. This encodes CASSSLLAGAPAGELFF.

This rearrangement joins TRBV16 to TRBJ1-5, with D perhaps matching TRBD1 (5 bases). The CDR3 covers 15 residues. The ends were cut back, 3 bases at V and 7 bases at J, with 16 bases in the middle. Germline loops: CDR1 KGHSY, CDR2 FQNENV. CDR3 DNA sequence: TGTGCCAGCAGCCATTATCAACAGGTCTTCCAGCCCCAGCATTTT. Protein sequence: CASSHYQQVFQPQHF.

This clonotype was detected a few times. J is TRBJ2-1 and V is TRBV5-1; 9 bases are shared with TRBD2. V trimming: 0 bases; J trimming: 7 bases; junction bases outside the gene matches: 11. Germline CDR1 is SGHRS and CDR2 is YFSETQ. This CDR3 region has 17 residues. CDR3 nucleotides: TGCGCCAGCAGCTTGGAGTCTCGGGGTAGCGGGAGTAATGAGCAGTTCTTC. It is translated as CASSLESRGSGSNEQFF. The variable domain in full, completed from reference TRBV5-1 and TRBJ2-1, reads KAGVTQTPRYLIKTRGQQVTLSCSPISGHRSVSWYQQTPGQGLQFLFEYFSETQRNKGNFPGRFSGRQFSNSRSEMNVSTLELGDSALYLCASSLESRGSGSNEQFFGPGTRLTVL.

This clonotype was seen only a few times. This sequence joins TRBV10-3 and TRBJ2-1, with 11 bases matching TRBD2. Germline V CDR1 and CDR2: ENHRY, SYGVKD. Germline trimming cut 2 bases from V and 6 bases from J; bases unmatched to any gene: 6. This CDR3 contains 16 residues. CDR3 nucleotides: TGTGCCATCAGTGAGGTTACTAGCGGGAGAACCAATGAGCAGTTCTTC. This encodes CAISEVTSGRTNEQFF.

J is TRBJ1-3 and V is TRBV7-9; TRBD1 agrees at 10 bases. The CDR3 contains 15 residues. Trimming cost V 4 bases and J 4 bases; bases outside gene matches: 4. Germline V gene sequence: CDR1 SEHNR, CDR2 FQNEAQ (reference sequence). The DNA for the CDR3 is TGTGCCAGCAGCTCGGGACAGGGGATAGGAAACACCATATATTTT. Translation gives CASSSGQGIGNTIYF.

This clonotype was detected only a few times. The chain combines TRBV6-2 or TRBV6-3 with TRBJ1-1, with D perhaps TRBD1 (6 bases). The germline V gene has CDR1 MNHEY and CDR2 SVGEGT. The CDR3 runs 13 residues. The germline V and J ends were trimmed by 10 bases and 1 base, with 13 bases remaining between them. The DNA of the CDR3 is TGTGCCATACACAGGGCGACGAACACTGAAGCTTTCTTT. This gives the protein CAIHRATNTEAFF.

This chain uses TRBV9 with TRBJ2-1; possibly TRBD1 or TRBD2 for D (5 bases each). This CDR3 region has 15 residues. Germline values: CDR1 SGDLS, CDR2 YYNGEE. Trimming left V 2 bases short and J 3 bases short, with 12 bases between. CDR3 in DNA: TGTGCCAGCAGCGTCACCGGGACGTTCTACAATGAGCAGTTCTTC. Translating gives CASSVTGTFYNEQFF.

This clonotype occurred once. The chain uses TRBV30 and TRBJ2-3; D is unclear. Trimming pared 0 bases from V and 5 bases from J, leaving 12 bases between. Germline V CDR1 and CDR2: GTSNPN, SVGIG (reference sequence). CDR3 length: 14 amino acids. The CDR3, as DNA: TGTGCCTGGAGTGTTTTTAGCTATGGAGATACGCAGTATTTT. Protein: CAWSVFSYGDTQYF. Filled out from reference TRBV30 and TRBJ2-3, the complete variable domain reads SQTIHQWPATLVQPVGSPLSLECTVEGTSNPNLYWYRQAAGRGLQLLFYSVGIGQISSEVPQNLSASRPQDRQFILSSKKLLLSDSGFYLCAWSVFSYGDTQYFGPGTRLTVL.

This clonotype was counted ten times or more. This chain connects TRBV7-6 to TRBJ2-6; 8 bases line up with TRBD1. The CDR3 is made up of 16 amino acids. Germline loops: CDR1 SGHVS, CDR2 FNYEAQ. V shed 1 base, J shed 4 bases, and the junction held 3 bases outside the gene matches. The CDR3, as DNA: TGTGCCAGCAGCTTAGGGACAGGGAAAGGGGCCAACGTCCTGACTTTC. It specifies CASSLGTGKGANVLTF.

V gene TRBV6-2 or TRBV6-3 combines with J gene TRBJ2-3; the D is unclear. The germline V and J ends were trimmed by 4 bases and 3 bases, with 8 bases remaining between them. Germline CDR1 MNHEY, CDR2 SVGEGT. The CDR3 totals 13 residues. In DNA, the CDR3 is TGTGCCAGCAGTTGGGCGGAAACAGATACGCAGTATTTT. It codes for CASSWAETDTQYF.

This sequence joins TRBV29-1 and TRBJ2-1; D is ambiguous. CDR1 is SQVTM and CDR2 is ANQGSEA in the germline V gene. CDR3 length: 10 amino acids. Between the trimmed V and J ends, which lost 5 bases and 5 bases, there was a span of 4 bases. The CDR3 region is CSVFNNEQFF. The CDR3 coding sequence is TGCAGCGTTTTCAACAATGAGCAGTTCTTC.

This clonotype was observed a few times. Written as DNA, the CDR3 is TGCGCCAGCAGCTTGGAGGGGATAGTAAATCAGCCCCAGCATTTT. Its protein is CASSLEGIVNQPQHF. The chain combines TRBV5-1 with TRBJ1-5, with D perhaps TRBD1 (5 bases). The V and J ends lost 0 bases and 4 bases respectively, with 11 bases between them. Germline CDR1 is SGHRS and CDR2 is YFSETQ. CDR3 length equals 15 residues.

The count of this clonotype is one. The chain carries TRBV7-9 and TRBJ2-4, with 10 bases identical to TRBD1. V shed 5 bases, J shed 7 bases, and the junction held 11 bases outside the gene matches. The CDR3 has 16 residues. Germline CDR1 is SEHNR and CDR2 is FQNEAQ (reference sequence). CDR3 protein: CASSQQARDRGNIQYF. The CDR3 DNA follows: TGTGCCAGCAGCCAACAAGCCCGGGACAGGGGCAACATTCAGTACTTC.